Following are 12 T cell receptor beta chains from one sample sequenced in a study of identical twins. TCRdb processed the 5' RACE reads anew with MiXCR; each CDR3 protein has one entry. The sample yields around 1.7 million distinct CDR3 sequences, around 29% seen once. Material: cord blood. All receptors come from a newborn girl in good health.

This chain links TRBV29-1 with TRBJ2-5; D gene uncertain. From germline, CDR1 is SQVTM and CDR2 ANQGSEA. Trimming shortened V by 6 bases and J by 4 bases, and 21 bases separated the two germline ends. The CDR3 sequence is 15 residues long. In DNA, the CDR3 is TGCAGCGTCGTGGGTAGGCTCTTTTCAGGAGAGACCCAGTACTTC. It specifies CSVVGRLFSGETQYF.

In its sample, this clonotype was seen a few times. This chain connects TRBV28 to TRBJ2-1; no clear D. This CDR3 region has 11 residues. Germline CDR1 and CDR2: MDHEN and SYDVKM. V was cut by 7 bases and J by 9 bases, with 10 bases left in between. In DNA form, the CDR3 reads TGTGCCAGCATGACGCGTCGTGAGCAGTTCTTC. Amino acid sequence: CASMTRREQFF.

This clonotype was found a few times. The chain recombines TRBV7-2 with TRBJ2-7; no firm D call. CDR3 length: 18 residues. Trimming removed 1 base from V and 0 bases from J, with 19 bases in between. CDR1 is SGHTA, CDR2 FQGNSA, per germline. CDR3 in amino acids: CASSLVPDWAASSYEQYF. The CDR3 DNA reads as TGTGCCAGCAGCTTAGTCCCTGACTGGGCGGCAAGCTCCTACGAGCAGTACTTC.

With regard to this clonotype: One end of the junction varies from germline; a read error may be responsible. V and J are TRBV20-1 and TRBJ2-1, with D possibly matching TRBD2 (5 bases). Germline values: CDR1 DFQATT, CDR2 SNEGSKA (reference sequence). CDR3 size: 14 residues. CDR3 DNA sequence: TGCAGTGCCAAGCGGACCGCTTCCTACGATGAGCAGTTCTTC. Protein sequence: CSAKRTASYDEQFF.

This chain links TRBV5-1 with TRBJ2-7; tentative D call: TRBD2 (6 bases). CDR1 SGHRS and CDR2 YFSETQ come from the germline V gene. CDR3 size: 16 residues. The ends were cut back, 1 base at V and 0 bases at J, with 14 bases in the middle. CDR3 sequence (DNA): TGCGCCAGCAGCTTGTACCGGGGGTCTCTCTCCTACGAGCAGTACTTC. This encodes CASSLYRGSLSYEQYF.

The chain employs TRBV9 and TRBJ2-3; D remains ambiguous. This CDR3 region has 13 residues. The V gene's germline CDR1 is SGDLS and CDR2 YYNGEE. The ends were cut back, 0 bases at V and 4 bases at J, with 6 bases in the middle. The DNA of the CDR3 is TGTGCCAGCAGCGTAGCGAAGTCAGATACGCAGTATTTT. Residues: CASSVAKSDTQYF.

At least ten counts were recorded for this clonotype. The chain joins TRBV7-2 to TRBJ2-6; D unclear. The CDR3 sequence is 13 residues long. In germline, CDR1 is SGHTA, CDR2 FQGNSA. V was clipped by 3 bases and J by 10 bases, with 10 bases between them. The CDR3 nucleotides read TGTGCCAGCAGCTTGTCACAGCTAAACGTCCTGACTTTC. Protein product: CASSLSQLNVLTF.

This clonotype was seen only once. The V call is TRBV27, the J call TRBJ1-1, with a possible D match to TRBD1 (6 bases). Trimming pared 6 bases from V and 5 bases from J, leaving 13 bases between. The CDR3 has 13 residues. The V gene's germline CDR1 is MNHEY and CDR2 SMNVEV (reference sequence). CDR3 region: CASRTLGGTEAFF. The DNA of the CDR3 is TGTGCCAGCAGGACCCTAGGGGGTACTGAAGCTTTCTTT.

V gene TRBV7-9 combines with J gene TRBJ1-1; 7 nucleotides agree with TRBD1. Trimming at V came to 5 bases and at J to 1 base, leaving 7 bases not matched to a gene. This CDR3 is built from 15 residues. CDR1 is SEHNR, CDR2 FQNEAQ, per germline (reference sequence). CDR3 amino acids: CASSRQTGTNTEAFF. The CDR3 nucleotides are TGTGCCAGCAGCCGACAGACAGGGACGAACACTGAAGCTTTCTTT.

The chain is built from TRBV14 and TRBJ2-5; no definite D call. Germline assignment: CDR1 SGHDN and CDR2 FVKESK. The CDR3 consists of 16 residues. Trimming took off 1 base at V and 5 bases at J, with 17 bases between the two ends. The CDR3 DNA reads TGTGCCAGCAGCCAAGTGCAAGACTTAGGCAGGGAGACCCAGTACTTC. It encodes CASSQVQDLGRETQYF.

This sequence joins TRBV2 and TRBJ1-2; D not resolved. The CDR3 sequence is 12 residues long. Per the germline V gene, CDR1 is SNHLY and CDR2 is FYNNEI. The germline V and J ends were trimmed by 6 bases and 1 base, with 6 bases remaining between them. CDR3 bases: TGTGCCAGCAGACCTATTAACTATGGCTACACCTTC. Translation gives CASRPINYGYTF. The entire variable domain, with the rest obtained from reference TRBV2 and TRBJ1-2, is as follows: EPEVTQTPSHQVTQMGQEVILRCVPISNHLYFYWYRQILGQKVEFLVSFYNNEISEKSEIFDDQFSVERPDGSNFTLKIRSTKLEDSAMYFCASRPINYGYTFGSGTRLTVV.

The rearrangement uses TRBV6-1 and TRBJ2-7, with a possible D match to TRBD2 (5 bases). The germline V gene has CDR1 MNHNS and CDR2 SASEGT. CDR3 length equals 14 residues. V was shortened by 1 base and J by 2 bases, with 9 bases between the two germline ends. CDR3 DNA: TGTGCCAGCAGTGAAGGACTATTAACCTACGAGCAGTACTTC. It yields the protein CASSEGLLTYEQYF.